The clone carrying this T cell receptor beta chain was found a few times. Its matching antigen is unknown. The CDR3 loop spans 15 amino acids. V was trimmed by 0 bases and J by 1 base, leaving 8 bases between them. Germline CDR1 reads SGHRS; CDR2 reads YFSETQ. These data are taken from a study of response to subunit inactivated influenza vaccine. Study results and caveats: Only a handful of new T cells, the authors suggested, are recruited with each seasonal influenza vaccination.

Each CDR3 protein is one row after TCRdb ran MiXCR on the RT-PCR reads. The table shows roughly 550,000 distinct CDR3 sequences, with approximately 20% occurring only once. The same sample was also studied in work on T cells expressing NK-cell markers. That report adds: cDNA encoding TCR beta was synthesized via 5'RACE template switching incorporating UMIs. Seven donors tested HCMV-seropositive and one tested seronegative among the eight sequenced. An anti-gamma-delta TCR antibody confined sorting to alpha-beta TCR T cells across several of the experiments. Dominant NKG2C+ clonotype frequencies of roughly 1.0-8% of CD8+ T cells were measured in over five donors.

The chain joins TRBV5-1 to TRBJ2-1, with D possibly being TRBD1 or TRBD2 (5 bases each). Sequencing was performed on CD4+ T cells sorted from PBMCs, taken roughly 12 days after vaccination. The sequence was collected from a man over 45 who received an inactivated influenza vaccine. As DNA, the CDR3 is TGCGCCAGCAGCTTGGAGTGGGGGTCCTACAATGAGCAGTTCTTC. It specifies CASSLEWGSYNEQFF.